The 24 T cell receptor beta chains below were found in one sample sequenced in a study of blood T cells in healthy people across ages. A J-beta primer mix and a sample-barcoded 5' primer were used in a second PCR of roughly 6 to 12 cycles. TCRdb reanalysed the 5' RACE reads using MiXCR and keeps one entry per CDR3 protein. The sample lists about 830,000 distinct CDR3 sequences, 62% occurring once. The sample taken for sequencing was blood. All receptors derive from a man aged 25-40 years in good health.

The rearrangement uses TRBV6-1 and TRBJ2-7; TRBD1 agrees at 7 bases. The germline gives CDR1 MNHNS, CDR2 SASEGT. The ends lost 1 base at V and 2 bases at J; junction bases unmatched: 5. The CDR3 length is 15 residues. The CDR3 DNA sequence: TGTGCCAGCAGTGAAGATTCAGGGGGTACCTACGAGCAGTACTTC. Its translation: CASSEDSGGTYEQYF.

This CDR3 reads CASSFGGGLSSYEQYF. CDR3 bases: TGTGCCAGCAGCTTTGGCGGGGGCCTAAGCTCCTACGAGCAGTACTTC. The genes are TRBV7-9 and TRBJ2-7; possibly TRBD2 for D (7 bases). Germline assignment: CDR1 SEHNR and CDR2 FQNEAQ (reference sequence). Trimming took 3 bases from V and 0 from J, leaving 15 bases between them. The CDR3 extends over 16 amino acids.

The DNA for the CDR3 is TGTGCCAGCACCCTGGGGGTGGCGGGGGGACCCTACAATGAGCAGTTCTTC. This gives the protein CASTLGVAGGPYNEQFF. V and J are TRBV6-6 and TRBJ2-1; TRBD2 matches 8 bases. Losses at the gene ends were 7 bases for V and 2 bases for J; bases not matched to a gene: 13. The germline V gene encodes CDR1 MNHNY and CDR2 SVGAGI (reference sequence). There are 17 residues in the CDR3.

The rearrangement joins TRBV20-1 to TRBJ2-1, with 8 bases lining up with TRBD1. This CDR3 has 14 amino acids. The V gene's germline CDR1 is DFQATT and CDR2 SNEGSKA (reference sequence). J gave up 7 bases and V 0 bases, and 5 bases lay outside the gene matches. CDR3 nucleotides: TGCAGTGCTAGAGACCAGCAGGGGGCGAATGAGCAGTTCTTC. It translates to CSARDQQGANEQFF.

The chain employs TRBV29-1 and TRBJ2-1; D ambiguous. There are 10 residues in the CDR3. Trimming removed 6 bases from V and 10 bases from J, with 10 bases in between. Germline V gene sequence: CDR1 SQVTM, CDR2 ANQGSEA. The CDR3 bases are TGCAGCGTCGCGGAGAGAGAGCAGTTCTTC. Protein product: CSVAEREQFF.

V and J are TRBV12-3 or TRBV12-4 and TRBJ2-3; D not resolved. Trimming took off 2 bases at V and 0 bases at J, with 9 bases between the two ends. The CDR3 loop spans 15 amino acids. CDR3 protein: CASSLSSDSTDTQYF. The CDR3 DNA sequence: TGTGCCAGCAGTTTAAGCTCCGATAGCACAGATACGCAGTATTTT.

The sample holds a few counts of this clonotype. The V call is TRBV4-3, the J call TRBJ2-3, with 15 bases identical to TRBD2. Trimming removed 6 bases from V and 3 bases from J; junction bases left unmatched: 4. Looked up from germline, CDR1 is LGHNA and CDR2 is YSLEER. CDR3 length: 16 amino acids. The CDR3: CASRLGLAGGTDTQYF. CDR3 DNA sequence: TGCGCCAGCAGATTGGGACTAGCGGGGGGAACAGATACGCAGTATTTT.

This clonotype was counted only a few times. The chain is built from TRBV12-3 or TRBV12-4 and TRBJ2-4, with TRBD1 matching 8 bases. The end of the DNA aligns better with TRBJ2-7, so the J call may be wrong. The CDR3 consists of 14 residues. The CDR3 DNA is TGTGCCAGCAAAGACTCAGGGGGCCACTACGAGCAGTACTTC. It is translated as CASKDSGGHYEQYF.

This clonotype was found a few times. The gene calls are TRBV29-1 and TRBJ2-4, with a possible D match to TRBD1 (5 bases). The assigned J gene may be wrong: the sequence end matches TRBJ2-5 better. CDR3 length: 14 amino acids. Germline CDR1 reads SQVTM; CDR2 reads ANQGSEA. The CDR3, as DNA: TGCAGCGTTGTTTCCGCTAGGGGCCAAGAGACCCAGTACTTC. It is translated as CSVVSARGQETQYF.

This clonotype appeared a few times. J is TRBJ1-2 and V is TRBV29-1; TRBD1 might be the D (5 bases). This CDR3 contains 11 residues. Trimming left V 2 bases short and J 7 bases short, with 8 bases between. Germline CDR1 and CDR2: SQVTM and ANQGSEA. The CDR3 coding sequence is TGCAGCGTTGAAAGGGGCACTGGCTACACCTTC. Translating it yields CSVERGTGYTF. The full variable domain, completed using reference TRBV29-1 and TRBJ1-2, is SAVISQKPSRDICQRGTSLTIQCQVDSQVTMMFWYRQQPGQSLTLIATANQGSEATYESGFVIDKFPISRPNLTFSTLTVSNMSPEDSSIYLCSVERGTGYTFGSGTRLTVV.

The CDR3 spells CASSFDRVRDIQYF. The DNA for the CDR3 is TGTGCCAGCAGCTTTGACAGGGTGAGGGACATTCAGTACTTC. J is TRBJ2-4 and V is TRBV11-1, with 7 bases that match TRBD1. Germline assignment: CDR1 SGHAT and CDR2 FQDESV (reference sequence). This CDR3 region has 14 residues. V shed 3 bases and J 8 bases; nucleotides not matched to a gene: 7.

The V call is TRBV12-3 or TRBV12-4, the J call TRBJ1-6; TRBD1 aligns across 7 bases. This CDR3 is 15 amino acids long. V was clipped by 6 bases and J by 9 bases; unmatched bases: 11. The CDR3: CASRITGDGSSPLHF. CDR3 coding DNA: TGTGCCAGCAGAATAACAGGGGATGGGAGTTCACCCCTCCACTTT.

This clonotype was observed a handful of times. CDR3 nucleotide sequence: TGTGCCAGCGAGGGACAGGGGGCGCGAGTAAACTATGGCTACACCTTC. Translated, it gives CASEGQGARVNYGYTF. The V gene is TRBV2, the J gene TRBJ1-2; TRBD1 agrees at 12 bases. CDR1 is SNHLY, CDR2 FYNNEI, per germline. The junction had 9 bases not matched to a gene; V was cut back by 8 bases and J by 2 bases. The CDR3 is 16 amino acids.

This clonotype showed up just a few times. The CDR3 DNA reads TGCGCCAGCAGCCAAGTTAGGCAGGATCCCTACAATGAGCAGTTCTTC. Encoded protein: CASSQVRQDPYNEQFF. This chain uses TRBV4-1 with TRBJ2-1; D not certain. The CDR3 is 16 amino acids. Germline V lookup: CDR1 MGHRA, CDR2 YSYEKL. Trimming stripped 1 base from V and 2 bases from J, with 12 bases between.

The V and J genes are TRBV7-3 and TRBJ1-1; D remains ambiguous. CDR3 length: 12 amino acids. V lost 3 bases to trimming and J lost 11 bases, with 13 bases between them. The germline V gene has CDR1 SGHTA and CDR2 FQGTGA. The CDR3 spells CASSFPGRGAFF. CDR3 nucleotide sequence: TGTGCCAGCAGCTTTCCCGGGCGTGGGGCTTTCTTT.

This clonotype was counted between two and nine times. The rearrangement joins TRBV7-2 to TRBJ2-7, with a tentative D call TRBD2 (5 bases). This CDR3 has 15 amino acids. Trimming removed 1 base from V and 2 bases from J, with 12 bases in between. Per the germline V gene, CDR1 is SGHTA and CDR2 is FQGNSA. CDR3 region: CASSLGLLGAYEQYF. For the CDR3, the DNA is TGTGCCAGCAGCTTAGGACTCCTCGGGGCCTACGAGCAGTACTTC.

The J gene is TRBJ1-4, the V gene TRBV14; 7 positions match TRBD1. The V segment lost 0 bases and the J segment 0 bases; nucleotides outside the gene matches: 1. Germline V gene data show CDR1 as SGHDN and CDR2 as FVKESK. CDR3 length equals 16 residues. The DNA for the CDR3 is TGTGCCAGCAGCCAAGATCAGGGGGCAACTAATGAAAAACTGTTTTTT. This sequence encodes CASSQDQGATNEKLFF.

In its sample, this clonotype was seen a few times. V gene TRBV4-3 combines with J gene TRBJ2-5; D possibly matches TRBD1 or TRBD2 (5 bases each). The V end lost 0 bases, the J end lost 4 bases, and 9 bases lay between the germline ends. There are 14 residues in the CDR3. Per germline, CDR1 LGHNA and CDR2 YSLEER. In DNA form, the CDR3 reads TGCGCCAGCAGCCAAGATTGGGACGGAGAGACCCAGTACTTC. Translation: CASSQDWDGETQYF.

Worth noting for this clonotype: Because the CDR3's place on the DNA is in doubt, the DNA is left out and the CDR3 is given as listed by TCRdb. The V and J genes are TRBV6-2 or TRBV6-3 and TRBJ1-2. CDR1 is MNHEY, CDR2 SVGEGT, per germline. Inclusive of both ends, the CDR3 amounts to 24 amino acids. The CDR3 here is CASSYSAFSGELFFGEGSNYGYTF.

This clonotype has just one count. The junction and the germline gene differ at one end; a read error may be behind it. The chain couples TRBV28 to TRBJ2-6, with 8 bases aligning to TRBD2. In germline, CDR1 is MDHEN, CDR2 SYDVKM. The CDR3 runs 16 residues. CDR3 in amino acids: CASSLPGGVGANVPTF. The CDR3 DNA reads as TGTGCCAGCAGTTTACCCGGGGGGGTCGGGGCCAACGTCCCGACTTTC.

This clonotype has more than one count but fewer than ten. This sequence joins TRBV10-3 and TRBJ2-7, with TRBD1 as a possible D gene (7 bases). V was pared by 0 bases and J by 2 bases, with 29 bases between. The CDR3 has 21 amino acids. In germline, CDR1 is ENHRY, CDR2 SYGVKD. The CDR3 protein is CAISESVTYHPRGTDAYEQYF. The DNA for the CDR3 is TGTGCCATCAGTGAGTCGGTCACGTATCACCCTCGCGGGACAGACGCCTACGAGCAGTACTTC.

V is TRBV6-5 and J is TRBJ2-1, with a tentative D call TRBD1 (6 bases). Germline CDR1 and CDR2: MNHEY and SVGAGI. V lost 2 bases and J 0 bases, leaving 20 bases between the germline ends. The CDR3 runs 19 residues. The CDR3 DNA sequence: TGTGCCAGCAGTTACCCCCGTAGCCCAGGGGACACCTCCTACAATGAGCAGTTCTTC. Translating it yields CASSYPRSPGDTSYNEQFF.

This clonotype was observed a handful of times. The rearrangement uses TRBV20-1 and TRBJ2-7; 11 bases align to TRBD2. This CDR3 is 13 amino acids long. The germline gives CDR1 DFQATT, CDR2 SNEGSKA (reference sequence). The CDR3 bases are TGCAGCTCCGGCGCACTAGCGGGGGCCCAGCAGTACTTC. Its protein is CSSGALAGAQQYF.

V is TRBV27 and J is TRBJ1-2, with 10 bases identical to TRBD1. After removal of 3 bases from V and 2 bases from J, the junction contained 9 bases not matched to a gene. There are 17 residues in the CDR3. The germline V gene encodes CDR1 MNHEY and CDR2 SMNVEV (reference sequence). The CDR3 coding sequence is TGTGCCAGCAGTTTTGCTTCCCCGGGACAGGGGAACTATGGCTACACCTTC. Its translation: CASSFASPGQGNYGYTF.